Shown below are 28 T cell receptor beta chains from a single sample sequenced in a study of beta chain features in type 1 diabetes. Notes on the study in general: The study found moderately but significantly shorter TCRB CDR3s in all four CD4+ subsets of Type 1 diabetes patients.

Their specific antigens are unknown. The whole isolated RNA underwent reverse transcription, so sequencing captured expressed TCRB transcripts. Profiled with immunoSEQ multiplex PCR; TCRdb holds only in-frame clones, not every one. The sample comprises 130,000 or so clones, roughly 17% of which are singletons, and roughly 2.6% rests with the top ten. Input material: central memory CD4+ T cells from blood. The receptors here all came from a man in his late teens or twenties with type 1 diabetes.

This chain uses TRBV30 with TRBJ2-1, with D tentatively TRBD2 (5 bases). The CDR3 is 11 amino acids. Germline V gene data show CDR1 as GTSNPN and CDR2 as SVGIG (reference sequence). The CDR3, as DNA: TGTGCTTCCGCGGACGAGGGAAAGCAGTTCTTC. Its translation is CASADEGKQFF.

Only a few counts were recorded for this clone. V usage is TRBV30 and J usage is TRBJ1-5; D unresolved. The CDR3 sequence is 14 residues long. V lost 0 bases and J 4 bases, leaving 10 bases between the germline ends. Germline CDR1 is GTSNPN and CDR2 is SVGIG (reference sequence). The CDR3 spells CAWSVLQRNQPQHF. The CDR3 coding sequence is TGTGCCTGGAGTGTACTTCAGAGAAATCAGCCCCAGCATTTT.

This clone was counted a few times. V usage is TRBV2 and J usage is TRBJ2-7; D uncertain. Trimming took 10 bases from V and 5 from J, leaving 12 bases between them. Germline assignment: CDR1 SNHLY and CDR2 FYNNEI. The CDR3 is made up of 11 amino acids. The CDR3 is CATTRVDEQYF. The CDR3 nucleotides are TGTGCCACCACCCGGGTTGACGAGCAGTACTTC.

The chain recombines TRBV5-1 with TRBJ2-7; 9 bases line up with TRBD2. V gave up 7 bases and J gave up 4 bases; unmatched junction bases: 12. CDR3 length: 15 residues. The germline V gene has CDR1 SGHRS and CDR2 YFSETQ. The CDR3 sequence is CASLKGAGGAYEQYF. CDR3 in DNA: TGCGCCAGCTTGAAAGGAGCGGGGGGAGCATACGAGCAGTACTTC.

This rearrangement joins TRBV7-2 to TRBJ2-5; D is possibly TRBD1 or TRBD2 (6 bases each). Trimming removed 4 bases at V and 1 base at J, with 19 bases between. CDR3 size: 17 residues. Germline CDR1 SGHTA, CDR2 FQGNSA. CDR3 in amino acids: CASSWRGVGDIQETQYF. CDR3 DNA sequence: TGTGCCAGCAGCTGGCGCGGGGTGGGGGACATCCAAGAGACCCAGTACTTC.

The CDR3: CATLTGEKYEQYF. The CDR3 coding sequence is TGTGCCACACTCACAGGTGAAAAGTACGAGCAGTACTTC. The rearrangement links TRBV28 to TRBJ2-7; possibly TRBD1 for D (5 bases). The germline V gene has CDR1 MDHEN and CDR2 SYDVKM. The length of the CDR3 is 13 residues. Trimming cost V 10 bases and J 4 bases, with 17 bases left between them.

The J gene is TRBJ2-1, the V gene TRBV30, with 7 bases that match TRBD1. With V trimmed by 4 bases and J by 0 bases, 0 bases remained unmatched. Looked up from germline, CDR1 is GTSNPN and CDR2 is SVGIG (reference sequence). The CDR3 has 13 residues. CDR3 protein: CAWTGGSYNEQFF. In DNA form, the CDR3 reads TGTGCCTGGACAGGGGGCTCCTACAATGAGCAGTTCTTC.

CDR3 amino acids: CASSAALAGDPDTQYF. As DNA, the CDR3 is TGCGCCAGCAGCGCCGCCCTAGCGGGAGATCCAGATACGCAGTATTTT. The chain employs TRBV5-1 and TRBJ2-3, with 10 bases that match TRBD2. CDR1 and CDR2 from the germline V gene are SGHRS and YFSETQ. The CDR3 length is 16 residues. The V segment lost 4 bases and the J segment 4 bases; nucleotides outside the gene matches: 9.

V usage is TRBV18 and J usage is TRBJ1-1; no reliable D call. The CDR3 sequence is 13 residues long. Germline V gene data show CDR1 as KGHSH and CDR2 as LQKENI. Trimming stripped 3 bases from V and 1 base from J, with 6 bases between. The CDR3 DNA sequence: TGTGCCAGCTCACCCCAGGCGAACACTGAAGCTTTCTTT. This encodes CASSPQANTEAFF.

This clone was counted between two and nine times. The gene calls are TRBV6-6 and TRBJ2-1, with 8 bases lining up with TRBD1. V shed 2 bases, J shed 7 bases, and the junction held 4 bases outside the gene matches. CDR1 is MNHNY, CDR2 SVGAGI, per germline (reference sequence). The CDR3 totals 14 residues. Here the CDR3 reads CASSYIRGQNEQFF. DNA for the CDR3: TGTGCCAGCAGTTACATCAGGGGGCAGAATGAGCAGTTCTTC.

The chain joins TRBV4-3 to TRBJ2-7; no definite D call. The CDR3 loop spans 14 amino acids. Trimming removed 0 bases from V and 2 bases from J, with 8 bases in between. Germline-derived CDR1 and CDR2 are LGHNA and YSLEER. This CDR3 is CASSQEHPPYEQYF. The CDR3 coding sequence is TGCGCCAGCAGCCAAGAGCACCCTCCCTACGAGCAGTACTTC.

The CDR3 DNA reads TGTGCCAGCAGCCCTGCTACAGGATTTTCCGGGGAGCTGTTTTTT. It encodes CASSPATGFSGELFF. The chain joins TRBV7-9 to TRBJ2-2; perhaps TRBD1 as D (5 bases). V was trimmed by 5 bases and J by 6 bases, leaving 16 bases between them. The CDR3 runs to 15 residues. Germline lookup yields CDR1 SEHNR and CDR2 FQNEAQ (reference sequence).

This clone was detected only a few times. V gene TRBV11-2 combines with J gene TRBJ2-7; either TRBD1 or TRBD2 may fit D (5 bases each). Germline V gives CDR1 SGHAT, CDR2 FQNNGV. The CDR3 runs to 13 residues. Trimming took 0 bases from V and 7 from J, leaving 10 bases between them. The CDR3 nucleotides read TGTGCCAGCAGCTTAGATGAGTGGGGGGAGCAGTACTTC. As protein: CASSLDEWGEQYF.

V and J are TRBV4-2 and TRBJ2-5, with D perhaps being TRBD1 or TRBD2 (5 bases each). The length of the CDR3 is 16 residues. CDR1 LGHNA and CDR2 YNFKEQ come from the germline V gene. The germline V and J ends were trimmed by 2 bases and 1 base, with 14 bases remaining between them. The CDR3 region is CASSQLRFGGQETQYF. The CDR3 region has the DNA TGTGCCAGCAGCCAATTGCGTTTTGGGGGCCAAGAGACCCAGTACTTC.

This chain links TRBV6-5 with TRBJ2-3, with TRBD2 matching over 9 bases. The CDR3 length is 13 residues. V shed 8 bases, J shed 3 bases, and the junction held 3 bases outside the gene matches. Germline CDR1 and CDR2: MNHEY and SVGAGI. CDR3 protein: CASRLAGTDTQYF. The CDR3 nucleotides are TGTGCCAGCCGCCTAGCGGGGACAGATACGCAGTATTTT.

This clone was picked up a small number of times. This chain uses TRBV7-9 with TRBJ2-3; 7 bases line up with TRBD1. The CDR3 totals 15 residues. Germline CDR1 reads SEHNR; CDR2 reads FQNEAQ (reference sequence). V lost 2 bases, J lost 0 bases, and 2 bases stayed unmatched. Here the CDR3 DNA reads TGTGCCAGCAGCTTAATGGGACAGAGCACAGATACGCAGTATTTT. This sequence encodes CASSLMGQSTDTQYF.

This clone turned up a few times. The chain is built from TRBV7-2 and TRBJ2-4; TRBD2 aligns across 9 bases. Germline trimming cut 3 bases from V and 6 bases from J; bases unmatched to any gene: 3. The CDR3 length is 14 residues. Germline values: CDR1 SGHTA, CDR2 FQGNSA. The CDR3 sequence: CASSFGGRVNIQYF. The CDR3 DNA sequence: TGTGCCAGCAGCTTCGGCGGGAGGGTAAACATTCAGTACTTC.

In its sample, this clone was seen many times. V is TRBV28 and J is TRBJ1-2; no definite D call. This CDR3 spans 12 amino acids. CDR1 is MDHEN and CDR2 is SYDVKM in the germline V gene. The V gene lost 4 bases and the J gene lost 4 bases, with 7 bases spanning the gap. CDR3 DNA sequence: TGTGCCAGCAGTTCGGGCTTCTATGGCTACACCTTC. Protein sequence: CASSSGFYGYTF.

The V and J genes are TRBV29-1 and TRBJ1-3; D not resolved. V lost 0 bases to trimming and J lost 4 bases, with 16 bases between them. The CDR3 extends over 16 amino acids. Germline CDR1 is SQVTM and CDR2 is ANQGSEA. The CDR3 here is CSVEDPAGITGNTIYF. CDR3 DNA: TGCAGCGTTGAAGATCCGGCAGGTATAACGGGAAACACCATATATTTT.

CDR3 nucleotides: TGCAGCGTGGAACAGACTGGCTACACCTTC. It specifies CSVEQTGYTF. This chain joins TRBV29-1 and TRBJ1-2, with D unresolved. The CDR3 spans 10 residues. The germline gives CDR1 SQVTM, CDR2 ANQGSEA. V dropped 6 bases and J dropped 7 bases, with 9 bases sitting between them.

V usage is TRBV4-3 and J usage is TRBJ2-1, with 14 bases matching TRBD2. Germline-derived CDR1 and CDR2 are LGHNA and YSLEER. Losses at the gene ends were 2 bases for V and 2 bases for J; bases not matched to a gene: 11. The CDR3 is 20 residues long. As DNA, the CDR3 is TGCGCCAGCAGCCAAAGACTAGCGGGGGGGCTAAGTGACACCTACAATGAGCAGTTCTTC. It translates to CASSQRLAGGLSDTYNEQFF.

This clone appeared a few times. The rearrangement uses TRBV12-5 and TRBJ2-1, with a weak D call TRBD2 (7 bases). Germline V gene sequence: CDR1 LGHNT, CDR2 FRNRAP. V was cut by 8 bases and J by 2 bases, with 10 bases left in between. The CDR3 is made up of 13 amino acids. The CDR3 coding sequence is TGTGCTAGTCGCGGGGGCGCCTACAATGAGCAGTTCTTC. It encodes CASRGGAYNEQFF.

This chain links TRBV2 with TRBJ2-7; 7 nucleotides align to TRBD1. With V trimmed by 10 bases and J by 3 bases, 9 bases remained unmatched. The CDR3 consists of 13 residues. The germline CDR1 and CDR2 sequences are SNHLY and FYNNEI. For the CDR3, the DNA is TGTGCCACCCAGGGGGACAGAAACTACGAGCAGTACTTC. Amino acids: CATQGDRNYEQYF. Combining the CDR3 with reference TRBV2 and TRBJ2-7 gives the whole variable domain EPEVTQTPSHQVTQMGQEVILRCVPISNHLYFYWYRQILGQKVEFLVSFYNNEISEKSEIFDDQFSVERPDGSNFTLKIRSTKLEDSAMYFCATQGDRNYEQYFGPGTRLTVT.

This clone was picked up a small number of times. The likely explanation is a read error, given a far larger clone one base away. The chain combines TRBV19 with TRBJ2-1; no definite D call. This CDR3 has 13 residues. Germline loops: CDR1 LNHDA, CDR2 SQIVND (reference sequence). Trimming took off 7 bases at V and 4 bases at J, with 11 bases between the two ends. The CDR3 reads CASKGMRYNEQFF. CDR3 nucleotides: TGTGCCAGTAAAGGGATGCGGTACAATGAGCAGTTCTTC.

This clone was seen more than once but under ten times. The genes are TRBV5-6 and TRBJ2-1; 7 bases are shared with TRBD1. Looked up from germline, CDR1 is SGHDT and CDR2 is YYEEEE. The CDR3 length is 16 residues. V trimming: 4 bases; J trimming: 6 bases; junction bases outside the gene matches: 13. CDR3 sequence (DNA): TGTGCCAGCAGCCCGGCTCCGACAGGGCGTCCCAATGAGCAGTTCTTC. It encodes CASSPAPTGRPNEQFF.

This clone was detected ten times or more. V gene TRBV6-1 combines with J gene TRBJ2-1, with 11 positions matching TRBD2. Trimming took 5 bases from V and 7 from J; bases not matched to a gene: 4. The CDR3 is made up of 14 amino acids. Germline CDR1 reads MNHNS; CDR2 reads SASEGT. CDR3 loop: CASSIAGGWNEQFF. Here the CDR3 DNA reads TGTGCCAGCAGTATAGCGGGAGGGTGGAATGAGCAGTTCTTC.

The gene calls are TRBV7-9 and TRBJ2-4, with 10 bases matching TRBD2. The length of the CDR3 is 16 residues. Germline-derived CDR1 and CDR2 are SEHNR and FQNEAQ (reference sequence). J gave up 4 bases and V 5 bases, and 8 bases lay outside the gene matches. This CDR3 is CASSPFLAGEKNIQYF. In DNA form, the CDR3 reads TGTGCCAGCAGCCCCTTCCTAGCGGGGGAGAAAAACATTCAGTACTTC.

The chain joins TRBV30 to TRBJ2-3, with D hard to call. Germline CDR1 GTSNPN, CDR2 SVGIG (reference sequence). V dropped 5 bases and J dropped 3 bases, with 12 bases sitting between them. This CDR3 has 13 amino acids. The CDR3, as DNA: TGTGCCTGGTCGTTTGGTACAACAGATACGCAGTATTTT. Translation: CAWSFGTTDTQYF.